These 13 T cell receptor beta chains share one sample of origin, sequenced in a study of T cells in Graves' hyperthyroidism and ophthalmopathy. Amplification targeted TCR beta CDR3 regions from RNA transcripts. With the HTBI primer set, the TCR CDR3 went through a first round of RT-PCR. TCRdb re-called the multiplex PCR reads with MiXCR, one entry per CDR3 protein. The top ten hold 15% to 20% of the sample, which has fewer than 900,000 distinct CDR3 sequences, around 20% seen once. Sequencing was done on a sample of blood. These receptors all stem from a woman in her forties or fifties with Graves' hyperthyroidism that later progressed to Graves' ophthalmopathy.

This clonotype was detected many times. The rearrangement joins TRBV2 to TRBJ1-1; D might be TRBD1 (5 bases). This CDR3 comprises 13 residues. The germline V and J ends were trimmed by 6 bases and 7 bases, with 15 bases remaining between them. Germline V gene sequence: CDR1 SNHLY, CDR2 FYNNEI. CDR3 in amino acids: CASRRDGEVEAFF. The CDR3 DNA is TGTGCCAGCAGAAGGGACGGAGAGGTTGAAGCTTTCTTT.

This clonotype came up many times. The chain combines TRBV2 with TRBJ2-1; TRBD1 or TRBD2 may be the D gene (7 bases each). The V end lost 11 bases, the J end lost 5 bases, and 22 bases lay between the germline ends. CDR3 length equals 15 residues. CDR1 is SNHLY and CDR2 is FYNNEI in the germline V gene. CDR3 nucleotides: TGTGCCGCTTCATTGCAGGGGGGGCCTGACAATGAGCAGTTCTTC. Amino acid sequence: CAASLQGGPDNEQFF.

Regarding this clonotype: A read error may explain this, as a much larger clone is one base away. CDR3 loop: CASRLAAGYGYTF. The DNA for the CDR3 is TGTGCCAGCCGTTTGGCGGCAGGCTATGGCTACACCTTC. This chain joins TRBV2 and TRBJ1-2; D call uncertain. This CDR3 is built from 13 residues. Germline V gene lookup returns CDR1 SNHLY and CDR2 FYNNEI. V lost 8 bases and J 4 bases, leaving 14 bases between the germline ends. The full variable domain, in which reference TRBV2 and TRBJ1-2 provide the parts outside the CDR3, is EPEVTQTPSHQVTQMGQEVILRCVPISNHLYFYWYRQILGQKVEFLVSFYNNEISEKSEIFDDQFSVERPDGSNFTLKIRSTKLEDSAMYFCASRLAAGYGYTFGSGTRLTVV.

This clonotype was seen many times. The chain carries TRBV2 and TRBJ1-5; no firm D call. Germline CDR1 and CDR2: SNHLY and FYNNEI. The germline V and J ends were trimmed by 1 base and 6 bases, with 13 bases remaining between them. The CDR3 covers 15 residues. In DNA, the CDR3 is TGTGCCAGCAGTGAAGTGGATGAAGCCACTCAGCCCCAGCATTTT. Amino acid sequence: CASSEVDEATQPQHF. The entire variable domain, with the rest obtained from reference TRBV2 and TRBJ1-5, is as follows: EPEVTQTPSHQVTQMGQEVILRCVPISNHLYFYWYRQILGQKVEFLVSFYNNEISEKSEIFDDQFSVERPDGSNFTLKIRSTKLEDSAMYFCASSEVDEATQPQHFGDGTRLSIL.

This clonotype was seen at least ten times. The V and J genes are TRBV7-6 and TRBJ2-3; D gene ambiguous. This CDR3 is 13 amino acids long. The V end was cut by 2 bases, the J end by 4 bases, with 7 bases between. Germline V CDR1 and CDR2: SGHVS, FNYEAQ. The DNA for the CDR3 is TGTGCCAGCAGCTTATTAGTCCCAGATACGCAGTATTTT. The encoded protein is CASSLLVPDTQYF. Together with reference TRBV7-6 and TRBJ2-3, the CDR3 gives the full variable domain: GAGVSQSPRYKVTKRGQDVALRCDPISGHVSLYWYRQALGQGPEFLTYFNYEAQQDKSGLPNDRFSAERPEGSISTLTIQRTEQRDSAMYRCASSLLVPDTQYFGPGTRLTVL.

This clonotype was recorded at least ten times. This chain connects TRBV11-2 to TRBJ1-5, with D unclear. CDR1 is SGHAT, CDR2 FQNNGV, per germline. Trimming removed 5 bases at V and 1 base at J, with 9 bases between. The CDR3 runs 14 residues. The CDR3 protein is CASSLGPSNQPQHF. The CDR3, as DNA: TGTGCCAGCAGCCTCGGACCGAGCAATCAGCCCCAGCATTTT.

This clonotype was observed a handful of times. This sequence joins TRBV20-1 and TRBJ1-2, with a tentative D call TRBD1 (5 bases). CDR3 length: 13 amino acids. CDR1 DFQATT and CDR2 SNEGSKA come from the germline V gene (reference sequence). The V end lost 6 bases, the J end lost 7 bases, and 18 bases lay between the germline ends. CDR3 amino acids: CSAWFGGASGYTF. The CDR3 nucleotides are TGCAGTGCGTGGTTCGGCGGGGCGAGTGGCTACACCTTC.

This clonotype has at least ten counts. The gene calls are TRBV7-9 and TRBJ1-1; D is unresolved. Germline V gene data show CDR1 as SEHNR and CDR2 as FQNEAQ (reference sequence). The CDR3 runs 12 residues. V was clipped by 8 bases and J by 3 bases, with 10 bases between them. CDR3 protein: CASGPGDTEAFF. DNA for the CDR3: TGTGCCAGCGGGCCGGGAGACACTGAAGCTTTCTTT. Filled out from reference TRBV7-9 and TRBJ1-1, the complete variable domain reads DTGVSQNPRHKITKRGQNVTFRCDPISEHNRLYWYRQTLGQGPEFLTYFQNEAQLEKSRLLSDRFSAERPKGSFSTLEIQRTEQGDSAMYLCASGPGDTEAFFGQGTRLTVV.

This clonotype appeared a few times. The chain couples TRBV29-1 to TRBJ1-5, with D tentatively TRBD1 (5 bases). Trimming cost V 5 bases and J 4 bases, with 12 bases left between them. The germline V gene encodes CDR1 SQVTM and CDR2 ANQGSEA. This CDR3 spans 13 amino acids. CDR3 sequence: CSVSGTVNQPQHF. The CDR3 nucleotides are TGCAGCGTTTCCGGGACGGTGAATCAGCCCCAGCATTTT.

CDR3 DNA: TGTGCCAGTGGCACTTCTGGCACTAGCACAGATACGCAGTATTTT. Its protein product is CASGTSGTSTDTQYF. The rearrangement uses TRBV19 and TRBJ2-3; D not resolved. Trimming cost V 8 bases and J 0 bases, with 15 bases left between them. Germline CDR1 and CDR2: LNHDA and SQIVND (reference sequence). This CDR3 is 15 amino acids long.

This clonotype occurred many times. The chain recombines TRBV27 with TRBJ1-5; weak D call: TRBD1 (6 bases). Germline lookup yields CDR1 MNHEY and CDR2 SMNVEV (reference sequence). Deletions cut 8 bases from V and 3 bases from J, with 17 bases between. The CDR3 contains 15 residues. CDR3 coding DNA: TGTGCCAGCGCGACTATTGGACAGTTCAATCAGCCCCAGCATTTT. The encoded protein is CASATIGQFNQPQHF.

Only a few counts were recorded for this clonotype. The CDR3: CASSWGGQSQETQYF. The CDR3 DNA sequence: TGTGCCAGCAGTTGGGGGGGACAGAGCCAAGAGACCCAGTACTTC. This chain joins TRBV6-1 and TRBJ2-5; D may match TRBD1 or TRBD2 (7 bases each). The CDR3 runs 15 residues. Germline-derived CDR1 and CDR2 are MNHNS and SASEGT. The V and J ends lost 5 bases and 1 base respectively, with 14 bases between them.

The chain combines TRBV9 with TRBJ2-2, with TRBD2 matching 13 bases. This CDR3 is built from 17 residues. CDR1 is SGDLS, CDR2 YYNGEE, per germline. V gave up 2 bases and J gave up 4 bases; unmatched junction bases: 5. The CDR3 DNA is TGTGCCAGCAGCGTCCGGACTAGCGGGGGCGTCACCGGGGAGCTGTTTTTT. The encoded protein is CASSVRTSGGVTGELFF. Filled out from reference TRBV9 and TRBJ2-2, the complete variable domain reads DSGVTQTPKHLITATGQRVTLRCSPRSGDLSVYWYQQSLDQGLQFLIQYYNGEERAKGNILERFSAQQFPDLHSELNLSSLELGDSALYFCASSVRTSGGVTGELFFGEGSRLTVL.